The TCR beta chain under discussion was sequenced for a study of blood T cell repertoires in COVID-19. Study context: Acute-phase and convalescent COVID-19 samples originated in the United States, Italy and Spain. PBMCs, B-cell-depleted T cells, or T cells provided the cDNA or gDNA that made up the material.

The authors' processing: By means of reference gene primer amplification, nucleated cell counts were estimated. The table came from immunoSEQ multiplex PCR; TCRdb's copy has only in-frame clones and leaves some out. Clone size and the V and J calls come from that table; the DNA yielded D and trimming. The table lists over 250,000 clones, 75% to 95% of them singletons. CDR3 length: 16 residues. The V gene end was trimmed by 2 bases and the J gene end by 8 bases; junction bases not matched to a gene: 3. From germline, CDR1 is MNHNY and CDR2 SVGAGI (reference sequence). The chain links TRBV6-6 to TRBJ2-1; 16 bases match TRBD2. The specimen was peripheral blood. This clonotype originated in a person aged 18 to 30 with COVID-19, enrolled during active disease. CDR3 DNA sequence: TGTGCCAGCAGTTACGGGACTAGCGGGAGGGGGGATGAGCAGTTCTTC. It yields the protein CASSYGTSGRGDEQFF.